This T cell receptor beta chain was profiled in a study of shared clonotypes between healthy human individuals. Study-wide context: The people who gave samples were a couple of women and three men aged 18 to 49.

None of the donors, who were healthy HIV-negative adults, had recently had acute infections or vaccinations. Sequenced by immunoSEQ multiplex PCR; TCRdb stores in-frame clones only, minus some. The sample consists of 400,000 to 600,000 clones, about 76% of them appearing once. On this clone itself: Other DNA variants within this sample encode the same CDR3.

V lost 4 bases and J 1 base, leaving 8 bases between the germline ends. The CDR3 has 13 amino acids. Germline V gene data show CDR1 as MDHEN and CDR2 as SYDVKM. The chain combines TRBV28 with TRBJ2-7; no firm D call. The specimen sequenced was PBMCs. The TCR comes from a woman in her thirties or forties in good health. Some clones in this sample may be carry-over from other donors' samples. The CDR3 protein is CASSYGPSYEQYF. CDR3 sequence (DNA): TGTGCCAGCAGTTATGGACCTTCCTACGAGCAGTACTTC.